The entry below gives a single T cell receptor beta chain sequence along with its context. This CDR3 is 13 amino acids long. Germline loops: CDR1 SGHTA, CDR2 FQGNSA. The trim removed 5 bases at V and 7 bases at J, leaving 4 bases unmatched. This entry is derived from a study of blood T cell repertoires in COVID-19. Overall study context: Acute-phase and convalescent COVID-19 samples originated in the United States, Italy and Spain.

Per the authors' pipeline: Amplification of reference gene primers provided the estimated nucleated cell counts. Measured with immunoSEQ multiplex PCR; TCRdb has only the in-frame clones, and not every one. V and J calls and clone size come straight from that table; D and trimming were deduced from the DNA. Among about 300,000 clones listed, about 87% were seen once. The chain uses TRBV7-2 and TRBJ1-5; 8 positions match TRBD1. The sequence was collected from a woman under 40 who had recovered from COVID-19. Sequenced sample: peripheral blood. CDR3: CASSARQGQPQHF. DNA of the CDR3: TGTGCCAGCAGCGCCAGACAGGGGCAGCCCCAGCATTTT.